This T cell receptor beta chain was recovered during a study of cytomegalovirus exposure and HLA in healthy donors. Study-wide results and caveats: Most TCR sequences were uncommon, yet certain public TCRs appeared in many donors. Overall, some 160 TCR beta chains were annotated as cytomegalovirus-associated.

Profiling relied on immunoSEQ multiplex PCR, and the TCRdb table lists in-frame clones only, not all of them. The table records tens of thousands of clones, 80% to 95% of them present only once. Germline CDR1 ENHRY, CDR2 SYGVKD. V shed 6 bases and J 6 bases; nucleotides not matched to a gene: 9. The CDR3 has 14 residues. As regards this clone: Its antigen is currently unknown.

The V call is TRBV10-3, the J call TRBJ2-7, with 9 bases that match TRBD1. The clonotype comes from a woman under 40 in good health and CMV-seronegative. Sequenced input: PBMCs. CDR3 coding DNA: TGTGCCATCAGCCCGGGACAGGGATATGGCGAGCAGTACTTC. It is translated as CAISPGQGYGEQYF.